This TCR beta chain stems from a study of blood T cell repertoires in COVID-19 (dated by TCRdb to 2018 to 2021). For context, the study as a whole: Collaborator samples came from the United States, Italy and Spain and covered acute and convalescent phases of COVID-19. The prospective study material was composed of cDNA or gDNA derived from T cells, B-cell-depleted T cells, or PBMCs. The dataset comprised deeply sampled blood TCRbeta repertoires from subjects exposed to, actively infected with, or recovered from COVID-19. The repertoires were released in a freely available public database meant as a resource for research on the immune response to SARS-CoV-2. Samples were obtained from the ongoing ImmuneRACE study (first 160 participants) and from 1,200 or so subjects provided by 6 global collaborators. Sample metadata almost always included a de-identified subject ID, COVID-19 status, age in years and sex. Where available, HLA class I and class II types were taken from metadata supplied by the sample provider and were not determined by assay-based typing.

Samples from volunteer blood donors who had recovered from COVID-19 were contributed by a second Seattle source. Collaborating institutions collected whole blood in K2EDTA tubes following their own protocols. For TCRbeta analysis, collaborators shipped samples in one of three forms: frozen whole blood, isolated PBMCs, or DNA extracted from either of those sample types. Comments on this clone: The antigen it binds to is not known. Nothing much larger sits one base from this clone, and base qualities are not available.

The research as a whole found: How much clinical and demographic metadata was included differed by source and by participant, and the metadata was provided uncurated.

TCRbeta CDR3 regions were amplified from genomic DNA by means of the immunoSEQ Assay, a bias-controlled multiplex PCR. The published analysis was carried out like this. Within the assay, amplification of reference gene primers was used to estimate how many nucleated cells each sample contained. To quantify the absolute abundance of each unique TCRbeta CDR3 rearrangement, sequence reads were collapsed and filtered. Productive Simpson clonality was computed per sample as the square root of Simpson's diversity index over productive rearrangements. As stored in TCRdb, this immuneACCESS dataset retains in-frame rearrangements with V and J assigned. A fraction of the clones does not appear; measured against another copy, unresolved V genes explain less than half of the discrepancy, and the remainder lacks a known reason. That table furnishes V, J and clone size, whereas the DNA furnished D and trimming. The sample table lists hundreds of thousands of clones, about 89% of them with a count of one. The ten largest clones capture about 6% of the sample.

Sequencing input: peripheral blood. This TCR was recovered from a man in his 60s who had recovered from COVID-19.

The CDR3 protein is CASSWGPDGYTF. The nucleotide sequence is given as TGTGCCAGCAGCTGGGGCCCGGATGGCTACACCTTC. The chain links TRBV28 with TRBJ1-2; matching of 5 bases hints at TRBD1 as the D gene. The germline V gene gives CDR1 as MDHEN and CDR2 as SYDVKM. Reading from cysteine to phenylalanine, the CDR3 counts 12 amino acids. Kept here is only the CDR3 DNA, which spans 36 bases and is read in frame from base 1. Trimming takes 6 bases from V and 6 bases from J, and the germline ends sit 11 bases apart.